This T cell receptor (beta chain) was observed in a study of cytomegalovirus exposure and HLA in healthy donors. The study's findings and limits: It was 150 to 200 TCR beta chains that were listed as cytomegalovirus-associated. The CMV antigen specificity of three CMV-associated chains was confirmed through in vitro analysis. Sequencing likely produced, as an artifact, a cluster of highly shared sequence variants.

The ends were cut back, 6 bases at V and 0 bases at J, with 8 bases in the middle. This CDR3 has 13 amino acids. Looked up from germline, CDR1 is SNHLY and CDR2 is FYNNEI. A multiplex PCR was run with 60 Vbeta primers and 13 Jbeta primers. The assay was immunoSEQ multiplex PCR, and TCRdb's table has in-frame clones only and misses some. The table has some 110,000 clones, around 80% seen once. Concerning this clone itself: Its cognate antigen is unknown. Other nucleotide sequences in the sample specify the same CDR3.

This clonotype was sampled from a man between 35 and 55 years old in good health and CMV-seronegative. This chain joins TRBV2 and TRBJ1-2; D unclear. The sample taken for sequencing was PBMCs. The chain's CDR3 is CASSNSPNYGYTF. As DNA, the CDR3 is TGTGCCAGCAGCAATAGTCCTAACTATGGCTACACCTTC.